Listed below are T cell receptor beta chains from one sample, sequenced in a study of blood T cell repertoires in COVID-19. Here immunoSEQ multiplex PCR was the method, and the copy in TCRdb shows in-frame clones only, minus some. Altogether 100,000 to 150,000 clones are present, roughly 85% being singletons, with the ten largest covering 25% to 30%. Sequencing was performed on peripheral blood. These receptor sequences come from a woman older than 75 with acute or convalescent COVID-19. Each CDR3 is given with its conserved first and last residue. Each record gives: clone size, J gene, V gene, D gene, CDR3 protein, CDR3 DNA. The D gene is left open where the match is weak. Clone sizes are given selectively: once, few, many, or a class where the clone is expanded.

clone_size: -
j_call: TRBJ2-5
v_call: TRBV11-2
d_call: TRBD2
cdr3_aa: CASSLGLAAGGETQYF
cdr3_nt: TGTGCCAGCAGCTTAGGACTAGCGGCGGGCGGGGAGACCCAGTACTTC

clone_size: -
j_call: TRBJ1-2
v_call: TRBV12-3/TRBV12-4
d_call: -
cdr3_aa: CASHRGNYGYTF
cdr3_nt: TGTGCCAGCCACCGCGGGAACTATGGCTACACCTTC

clone_size: -
j_call: TRBJ1-5
v_call: TRBV19
d_call: TRBD1
cdr3_aa: CASLDRAGNQPQHF
cdr3_nt: TGTGCCAGTTTGGACAGGGCGGGCAATCAGCCCCAGCATTTT

clone_size: once
j_call: TRBJ1-4
v_call: TRBV4-3
d_call: -
cdr3_aa: CASSQDRGLGLFF
cdr3_nt: TGCGCCAGCAGCCAAGATCGGGGACTAGGACTGTTTTTT

clone_size: -
j_call: TRBJ2-3
v_call: TRBV5-4
d_call: TRBD1
cdr3_aa: CASSLEVFPGQGGHTQYF
cdr3_nt: TGTGCCAGCAGCTTGGAGGTTTTCCCGGGACAGGGGGGCCATACGCAGTATTTT

clone_size: -
j_call: TRBJ1-1
v_call: TRBV28
d_call: TRBD1
cdr3_aa: CASSNGQGGEAFF
cdr3_nt: TGTGCCAGCAGTAACGGACAGGGAGGTGAAGCTTTCTTT

clone_size: -
j_call: TRBJ1-1
v_call: TRBV2
d_call: TRBD1
cdr3_aa: CASRRTGRYTEAFF
cdr3_nt: TGTGCCAGCAGGAGGACAGGGAGGTACACTGAAGCTTTCTTT

clone_size: -
j_call: TRBJ1-3
v_call: TRBV5-1
d_call: TRBD1
cdr3_aa: CASSLLTGRGNTIYF
cdr3_nt: TGCGCCAGCAGCTTGCTGACAGGGCGCGGAAACACCATATATTTT

clone_size: -
j_call: TRBJ2-3
v_call: TRBV7-2
d_call: TRBD1
cdr3_aa: CASSFLGTGASTDTQYF
cdr3_nt: TGTGCCAGCAGCTTTCTCGGGACAGGGGCCTCCACAGATACGCAGTATTTT

clone_size: -
j_call: TRBJ1-3
v_call: TRBV28
d_call: -
cdr3_aa: CASSISFSGNTIYF
cdr3_nt: TGTGCCAGCAGTATTTCGTTCTCTGGAAACACCATATATTTT